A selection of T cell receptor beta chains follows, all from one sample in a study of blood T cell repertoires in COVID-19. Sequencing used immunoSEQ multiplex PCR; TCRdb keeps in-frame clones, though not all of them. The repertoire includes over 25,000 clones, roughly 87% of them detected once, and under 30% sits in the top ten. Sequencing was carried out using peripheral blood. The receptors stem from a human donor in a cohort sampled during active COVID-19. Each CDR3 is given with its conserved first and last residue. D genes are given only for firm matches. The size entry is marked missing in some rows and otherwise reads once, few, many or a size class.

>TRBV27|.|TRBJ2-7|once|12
CASAVSSYEQYF
TGTGCCAGCGCGGTCAGCTCCTACGAGCAGTACTTC
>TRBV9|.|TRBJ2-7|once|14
CASSVAFSSYEQYF
TGTGCCAGCAGCGTAGCCTTCAGCTCCTACGAGCAGTACTTC
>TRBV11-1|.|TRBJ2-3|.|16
CASSLAAGAGTDTQYF
TGTGCCAGCAGCTTAGCGGCAGGGGCCGGCACAGATACGCAGTATTTT
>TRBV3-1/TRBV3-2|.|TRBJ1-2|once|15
CASSQGQVANYGYTF
TGTGCCAGCAGCCAAGGGCAGGTAGCTAACTATGGCTACACCTTC
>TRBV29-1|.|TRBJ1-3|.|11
CSVYSGNTIYF
TGCAGCGTTTACTCTGGAAACACCATATATTTT
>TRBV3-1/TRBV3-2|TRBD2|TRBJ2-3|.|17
CASSLRLAGGPTDTQYF
TGTGCCAGCAGCCTTCGACTAGCGGGGGGACCCACAGATACGCAGTATTTT
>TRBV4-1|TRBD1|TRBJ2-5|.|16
CASSQGDTGGLETQYF
TGCGCCAGCAGCCAAGGCGACACAGGGGGTTTAGAGACCCAGTACTTC
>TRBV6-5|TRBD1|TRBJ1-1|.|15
CASSVTGGPGTEAFF
TGTGCCAGCAGCGTGACAGGGGGCCCTGGCACTGAAGCTTTCTTT
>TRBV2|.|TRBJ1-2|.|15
CASSEQESLGYGYTF
TGTGCCAGCAGTGAACAGGAAAGTTTGGGTTATGGCTACACCTTC
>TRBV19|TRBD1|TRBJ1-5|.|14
CASSIGQGDQPQHF
TGTGCCAGTAGTATTGGACAGGGGGATCAGCCCCAGCATTTT
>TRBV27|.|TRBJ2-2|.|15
CASSNYRREAGELFF
TGTGCCAGCAGCAACTATAGGAGAGAAGCCGGGGAGCTGTTTTTT
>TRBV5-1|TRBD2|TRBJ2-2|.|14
CASSPGGNTGELFF
TGCGCCAGTTCCCCGGGGGGTAACACCGGGGAGCTGTTTTTT
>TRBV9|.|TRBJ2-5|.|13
CASSVGGKETQYF
TGTGCCAGCAGCGTAGGAGGGAAAGAGACCCAGTACTTC
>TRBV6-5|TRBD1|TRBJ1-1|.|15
CASSYNRGASPEAFF
TGTGCCAGCAGTTACAACAGGGGAGCCTCCCCTGAAGCTTTCTTT
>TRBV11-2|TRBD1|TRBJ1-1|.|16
CASSRGQGALNTEAFF
TGTGCCAGCAGTCGGGGACAGGGGGCCCTGAACACTGAAGCTTTCTTT
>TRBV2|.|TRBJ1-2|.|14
CASSDGYLISGYTF
TGTGCCAGCAGTGACGGGTACTTAATCTCTGGCTACACCTTC
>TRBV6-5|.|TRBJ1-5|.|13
CASSLTGYQPQHF
TGTGCCAGCAGTCTCACAGGGTATCAGCCCCAGCATTTT
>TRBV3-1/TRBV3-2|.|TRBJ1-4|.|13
CASSQDPKEKLFF
TGTGCCAGCAGCCAAGATCCTAAGGAAAAACTGTTTTTT
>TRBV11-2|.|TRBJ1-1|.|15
CASSWEADGSTEAFF
TGTGCCAGCAGCTGGGAGGCCGACGGGAGCACTGAAGCTTTCTTT
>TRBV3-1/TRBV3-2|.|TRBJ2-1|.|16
CASSQVGTGGLSEQFF
TGTGCCAGCAGCCAAGTAGGAACGGGGGGCCTTAGTGAGCAGTTCTTC
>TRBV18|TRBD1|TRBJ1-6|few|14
CASSPGTGYSPLHF
TGTGCCAGCTCACCAGGGACAGGGTATTCACCCCTCCACTTT
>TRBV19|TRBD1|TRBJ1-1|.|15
CASSILPGGSTEAFF
TGTGCCAGTAGTATCCTACCAGGGGGGTCGACTGAAGCTTTCTTT
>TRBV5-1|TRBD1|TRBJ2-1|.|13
CASSPGQLNEQFF
TGCGCCAGCAGCCCGGGACAGCTTAATGAGCAGTTCTTC
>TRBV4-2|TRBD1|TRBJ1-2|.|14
CASRPGTGNYGYTF
TGTGCCAGCAGACCTGGGACAGGGAACTATGGCTACACCTTC
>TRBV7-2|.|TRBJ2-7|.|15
CASSPLTTGTYEQYF
TGTGCCAGCAGCCCGCTTACAACAGGGACCTACGAGCAGTACTTC
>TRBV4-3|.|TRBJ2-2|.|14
CARPWSQGTGELFF
TGCGCCAGGCCTTGGTCTCAGGGCACCGGGGAGCTGTTTTTT
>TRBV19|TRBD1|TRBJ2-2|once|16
CASSMGTEIGTGELFF
TGTGCCAGTAGTATGGGGACAGAAATAGGGACCGGGGAGCTGTTTTTT
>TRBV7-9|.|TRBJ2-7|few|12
CASSIDSYEQYF
TGTGCCAGCAGCATCGACAGCTACGAGCAGTACTTC
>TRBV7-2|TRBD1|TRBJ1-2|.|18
CASSFRDRGWIANYGYTF
TGTGCCAGCAGCTTCCGGGACAGGGGCTGGATAGCTAACTATGGCTACACCTTC
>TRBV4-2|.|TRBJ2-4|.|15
CASSQEWTPLDIQYF
TGTGCCAGCAGCCAAGAGTGGACACCCTTGGACATTCAGTACTTC
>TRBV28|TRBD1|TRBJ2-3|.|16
CASRSPDRGRTDTQYF
TGTGCCAGCAGATCCCCGGACAGGGGGCGCACAGATACGCAGTATTTT
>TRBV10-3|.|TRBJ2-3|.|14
CAISAGGSTDTQYF
TGTGCCATCAGTGCGGGGGGCAGCACAGATACGCAGTATTTT
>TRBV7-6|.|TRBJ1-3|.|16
CASSPPDLGAGNTIYF
TGTGCCAGCAGCCCGCCCGACCTCGGAGCTGGAAACACCATATATTTT
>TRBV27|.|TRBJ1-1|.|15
CASSLSIRGNTEAFF
TGTGCCAGCAGTTTATCGATAAGGGGGAACACTGAAGCTTTCTTT
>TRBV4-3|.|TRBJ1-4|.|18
CASSQGLTLGAPNEKLFF
TGCGCCAGCAGCCAAGGACTGACCCTAGGGGCGCCTAATGAAAAACTGTTTTTT
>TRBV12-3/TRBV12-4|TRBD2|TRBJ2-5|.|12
CASRGRGKAQYF
TGTGCCAGCAGGGGGAGGGGTAAGGCCCAGTACTTC
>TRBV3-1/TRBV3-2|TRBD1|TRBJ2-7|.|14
CASSYSGTGYEQYF
TGTGCCAGCAGCTACTCCGGGACAGGCTACGAGCAGTACTTC
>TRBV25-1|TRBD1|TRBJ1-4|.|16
CASSAHGQGAREKLFF
TGTGCCAGCAGCGCACACGGTCAGGGGGCGCGGGAAAAACTGTTTTTT
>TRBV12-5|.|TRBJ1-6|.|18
CASAFDRHISSYNSPLHF
TGTGCTAGTGCCTTCGACAGGCACATAAGCTCCTATAATTCACCCCTCCACTTT
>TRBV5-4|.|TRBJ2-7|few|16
CASSLAPLSGDYEQYF
TGTGCCAGCAGCTTGGCCCCTTTGTCAGGCGATTACGAGCAGTACTTC
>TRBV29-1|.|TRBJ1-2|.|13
CSDMDSPIYGYTF
TGCAGCGATATGGACAGTCCTATCTATGGCTACACCTTC
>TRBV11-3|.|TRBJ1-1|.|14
CASSPRVGNTEAFF
TGTGCCAGCAGCCCCAGGGTGGGGAACACTGAAGCTTTCTTT
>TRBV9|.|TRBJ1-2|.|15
CASSASGGFEYGYTF
TGTGCCAGCAGCGCCTCGGGGGGTTTTGAGTATGGCTACACCTTC
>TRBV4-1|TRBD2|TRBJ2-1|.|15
CASSLGGVSYNEQFF
TGCGCCAGCAGCTTGGGGGGGGTATCCTACAATGAGCAGTTCTTC
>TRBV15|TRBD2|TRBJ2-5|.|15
CAIMAGTSGGETQYF
TGTGCCATTATGGCCGGGACTAGCGGGGGGGAGACCCAGTACTTC
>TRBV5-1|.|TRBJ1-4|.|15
CASSFGSLSKEKLFF
TGCGCCAGCAGCTTTGGTAGTCTATCGAAGGAAAAACTGTTTTTT
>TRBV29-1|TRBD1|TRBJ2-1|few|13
CSVGQGWNNEQFF
TGCAGCGTTGGACAGGGGTGGAACAATGAGCAGTTCTTC
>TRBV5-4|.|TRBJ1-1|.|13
CASSLGLSAEAFF
TGTGCCAGCAGCTTGGGTCTAAGCGCTGAAGCTTTCTTT
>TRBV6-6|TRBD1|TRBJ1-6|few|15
CASSFADRAGSPLHF
TGTGCCAGCAGTTTCGCTGACAGGGCGGGTTCACCCCTCCACTTT
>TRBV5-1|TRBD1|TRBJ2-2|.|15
CASSPGQGANGELFF
TGCGCCAGCAGCCCAGGACAGGGGGCGAACGGGGAGCTGTTTTTT
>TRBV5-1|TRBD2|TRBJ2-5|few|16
CASSLGFSGAAETQYF
TGCGCCAGCAGCTTGGGGTTTAGCGGGGCGGCGGAGACCCAGTACTTC
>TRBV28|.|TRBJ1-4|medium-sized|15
CASSLPPGRNEKLFF
TGTGCCAGCAGTTTACCCCCAGGGCGTAATGAAAAACTGTTTTTT
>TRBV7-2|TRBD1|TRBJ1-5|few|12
CASSLTRDRVNF
TGTGCCAGCAGCTTGACCCGGGACAGGGTGAATTTT
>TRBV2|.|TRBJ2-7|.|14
CASRIGGSSYEQYF
TGTGCCAGCAGAATTGGCGGATCGTCCTACGAGCAGTACTTC
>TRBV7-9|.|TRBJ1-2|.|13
CASSLEPEDGYTF
TGTGCCAGCAGCTTAGAGCCGGAGGATGGCTACACCTTC
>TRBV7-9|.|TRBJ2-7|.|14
CASNREQADYEQYF
TGTGCCAGCAACAGGGAACAGGCTGACTACGAGCAGTACTTC